The T cell receptor (beta chain) under discussion was sequenced for a study of PD-1 blockade in classical Hodgkin lymphoma. Method: immunoSEQ multiplex PCR; TCRdb's copy keeps in-frame clones and lacks some. The sample has under 5,000 clones; 79% are singletons. The time point was: cycle 4 day 1 (C4D1), after more than 5 weeks of nivolumab. All patients experienced relapse after autologous stem cell transplantation, and brentuximab vedotin exposure was variable. Thawed PBMCs underwent magnetic negative selection to yield purified CD4+ T cells. Study results and limitations: Newly diagnosed patients had baseline TCR diversity that was reportedly lower than that of healthy donors. Exclusion applied to patients who initiated nivolumab less than 1 year following ASCT.

Germline CDR1 is SGDLS and CDR2 is YYNGEE. V lost 10 bases, J lost 5 bases, and 21 bases lay in between. The CDR3 sequence is 14 residues long. Concerning this clone: As yet, its antigen is unknown.

The gene calls are TRBV9 and TRBJ1-1; D gene ambiguous. This TCR was sampled from a human donor with classical Hodgkin lymphoma. The sequenced sample was CD4+ T cells from blood, obtained before the fourth cycle of nivolumab. This chain's CDR3 is CASSGAWRGTEAFF. CDR3 sequence (DNA): TGTGCCTCCAGTGGCGCCTGGAGAGGGACTGAAGCTTTCTTT.